The present entry profiles one T cell receptor beta chain with its context. Antigen: not known. Peripheral blood was drawn, approximately 10 milliliters per donor. A J-beta primer mix and a sample-barcoded 5' primer were used in a second PCR of about 6 to 12 cycles. All cDNA molecules were each tagged by a template-switch adaptor with 12 random nucleotides. Each CDR3 protein is one row after TCRdb ran MiXCR on the 5' RACE reads. The table lists about 1.4 million distinct CDR3 sequences, roughly 64% of them singletons. The data stem from a study of blood T cells in healthy people across ages. General study results and limits: Expanded clonotype shifts may have been confounded, as the donors had an unknown CMV status. Higher diversity and more naive CD4+ cells were features of long-lived donors, compared to aged donors.

The CDR3 extends over 15 amino acids. CDR1 is SGHDN and CDR2 is FVKESK in the germline V gene. The sequencing sample was made of blood. The sequence was obtained from a man aged 18-30 years in good health. The rearrangement uses TRBV14 and TRBJ2-5; 7 nucleotides line up with TRBD1. With the DNA end fitting TRBJ2-7 better, the J assignment may be wrong. The CDR3 DNA follows: TGTGCCAGCAGCCAATCTGGGACAGAGCCCTACGAGCAGTACTTC. Protein: CASSQSGTEPYEQYF.